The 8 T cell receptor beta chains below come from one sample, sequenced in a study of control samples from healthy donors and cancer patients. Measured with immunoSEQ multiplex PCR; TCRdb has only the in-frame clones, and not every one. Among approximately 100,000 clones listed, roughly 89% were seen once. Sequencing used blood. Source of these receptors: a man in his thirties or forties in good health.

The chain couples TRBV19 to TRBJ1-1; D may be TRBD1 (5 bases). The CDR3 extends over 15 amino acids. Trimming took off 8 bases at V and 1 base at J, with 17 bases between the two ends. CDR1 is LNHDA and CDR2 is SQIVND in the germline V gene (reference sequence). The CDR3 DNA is TGTGCCAGTGGGGACGATCAACCTGGGAACACTGAAGCTTTCTTT. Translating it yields CASGDDQPGNTEAFF.

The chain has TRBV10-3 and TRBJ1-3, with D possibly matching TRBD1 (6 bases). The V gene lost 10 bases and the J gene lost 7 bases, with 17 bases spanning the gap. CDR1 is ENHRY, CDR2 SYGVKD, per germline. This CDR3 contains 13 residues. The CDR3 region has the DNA TGTGCCACCTCGACAGGAACGGTGAACACCATATATTTT. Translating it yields CATSTGTVNTIYF.

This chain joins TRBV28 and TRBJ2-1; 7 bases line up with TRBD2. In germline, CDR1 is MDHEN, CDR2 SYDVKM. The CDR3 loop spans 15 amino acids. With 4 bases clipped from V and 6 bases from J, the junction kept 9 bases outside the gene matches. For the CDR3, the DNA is TGTGCCAGCAGTTCCGCCGGGCGGGAGATCAATGAGCAGTTCTTC. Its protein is CASSSAGREINEQFF.

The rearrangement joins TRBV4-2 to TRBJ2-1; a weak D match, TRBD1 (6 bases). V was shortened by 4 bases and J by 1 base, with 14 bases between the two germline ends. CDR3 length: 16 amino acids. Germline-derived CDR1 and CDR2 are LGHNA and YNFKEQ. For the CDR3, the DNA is TGTGCCAGCAGCCCCGCACAGGGAAATTCCTACAATGAGCAGTTCTTC. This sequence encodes CASSPAQGNSYNEQFF.

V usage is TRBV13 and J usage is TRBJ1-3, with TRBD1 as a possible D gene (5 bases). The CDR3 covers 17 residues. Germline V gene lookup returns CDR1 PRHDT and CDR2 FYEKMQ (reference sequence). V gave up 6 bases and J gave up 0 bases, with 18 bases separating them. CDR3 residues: CASSTTQGFISGNTIYF. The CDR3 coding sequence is TGTGCCAGCAGTACAACTCAGGGTTTCATCTCTGGAAACACCATATATTTT.

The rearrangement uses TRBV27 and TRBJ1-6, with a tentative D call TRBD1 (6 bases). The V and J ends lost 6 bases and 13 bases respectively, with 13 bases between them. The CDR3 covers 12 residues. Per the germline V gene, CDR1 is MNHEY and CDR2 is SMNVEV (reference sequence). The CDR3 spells CASSWGAFPLHF. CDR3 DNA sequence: TGTGCCAGCAGCTGGGGGGCGTTTCCCCTCCACTTT.

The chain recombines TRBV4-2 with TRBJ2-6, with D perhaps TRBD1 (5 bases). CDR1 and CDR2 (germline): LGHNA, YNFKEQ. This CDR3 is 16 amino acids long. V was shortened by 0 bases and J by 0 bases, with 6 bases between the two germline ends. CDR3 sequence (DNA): TGTGCCAGCAGCCAAGATGACAGCTCTGGGGCCAACGTCCTGACTTTC. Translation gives CASSQDDSSGANVLTF.

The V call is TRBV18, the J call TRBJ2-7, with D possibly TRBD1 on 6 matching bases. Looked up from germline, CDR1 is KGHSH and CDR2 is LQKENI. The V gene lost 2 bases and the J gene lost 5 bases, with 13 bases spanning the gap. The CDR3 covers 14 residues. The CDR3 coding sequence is TGTGCCAGCTCACCAAGACAGGCAGGAAACGAGCAGTACTTC. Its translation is CASSPRQAGNEQYF. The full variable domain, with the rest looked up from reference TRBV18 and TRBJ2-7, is NAGVMQNPRHLVRRRGQEARLRCSPMKGHSHVYWYRQLPEEGLKFMVYLQKENIIDESGMPKERFSAEFPKEGPSILRIQQVVRGDSAAYFCASSPRQAGNEQYFGPGTRLTVT.